Sequencing of this TCR beta chain was carried out in a study of shared clonotypes between healthy human individuals (dated by TCRdb to about 2020). Looking at the study overall: A couple of women and three men aged 18 to 49 years were included in the cohort. For each donor, CD4 naive and CD4 memory were each given three plates, CD8 naive was given two plates, and CD8 memory was given one plate. The study deeply sequenced blood TCR repertoires of several healthy adults to estimate repertoire size and the extent of clonotype sharing between individuals. To increase sequencing depth and limit assay-specific biases, TCR repertoire library preparation and sequencing were carried out by different laboratories using diverse techniques. Leukapheresis yielded between about 0.85 and 10 billion PBMCs per donor. What the work shows at the level of the full study, not this receptor alone: Incomplete sequencing was indicated by rarefaction of sorted-subset datasets, despite the large sequencing depth. Higher generation probabilities were observed for clonotypes shared by all four sorted-subset donors than for non-shared clonotypes. Sampling was restricted to blood, and TCR repertoires in tissues likely differ from the TCR repertoires found in blood. When a few donors were compared, the shared fraction of clonotypes was around 5.1% for naive CD4, approximately 3.3% for naive CD8, roughly 2.3% for memory CD4, and approximately 0.4% for memory CD8. Naive subsets generally had larger estimated clonotype richness than memory subsets did. Pairwise subsampling led to the expectation that sequencing depth would affect the degree of clonotype sharing among donors. Because the study included only a small number of donors, the genetic and exposure-history diversity represented was limited.

Using the deep immunoSEQ assay, TCR CDR3 regions were amplified from genomic DNA by multiplex PCR. For each cell subset, the extracted genomic DNA was distributed evenly across all wells of several immunoSEQ 96-well plates, and each plate served as one replicate. Each replicate PCR for sorted subsets received around 200 ng genomic DNA, equal to roughly 30,000 T cell genomes. Purified libraries were measured with a Qubit 3.0 fluorometer, size-checked on a Bioanalyzer 2100, and measured again with the KAPA Library Quantification kit. Each immunoSEQ 96-well plate was sequenced on its own single-read 150-cycle Illumina NextSeq 550 flow cell. The authors' analysis ran thus. Because the immunoSEQ output included only junctional sequences and no quality scores, the filtering could not be the same as the filtering used for full-length reads. Sequences were annotated with PyIR, a Python wrapper for IgBLAST v1.9, using IMGT germline references to assign V/J genes and CDR3. Reads were removed for weak V/J assignments (E-value above 1e-6), missing CDR3, stop codons, out-of-frame junctions, or ambiguous translated residues. V3J clonotypes were defined as sequences sharing an identical inferred V gene, J gene, and CDR3 amino acid sequence. Percentage overlap between repertoires was computed as shared unique clonotypes divided by the size of the smaller repertoire. Repertoire richness was assessed with RTK rarefaction, the Chao1 estimator, and Recon v2.1 estimates of unobserved clonotypes. OLGA was used to compute generation probabilities for all TCRbeta clonotypes that the gDNA method yielded from a few donors. The clones in this table, taken by TCRdb from immuneACCESS, are in-frame only. Not every clone is retained; where verified, under half of the shortfall comes from an unresolved V gene, and the cause of the rest is unknown. Clone size and the V and J calls come from that table; the DNA yielded D and trimming. The sample table shows around 700,000 clones, and about 78% are seen once. The ten largest clonotypes hold approximately 1.8% of the sample.

Comment on this clone: Its antigen has not been determined. Base qualities are missing; no much larger clone stands one base away.

The donors were healthy, HIV-negative adults who had no recently reported acute infections or vaccinations. All donors were Caucasian adults living in Nashville, Tennessee, USA. CD4+ T cells were enriched through magnetic negative selection, after which naive cells were positively selected on CD45RA and the remaining negative fraction served as the memory subset. After blood collection by leukapheresis, PBMCs were isolated using Ficoll-Histopaque density gradient centrifugation and then cryopreserved in the vapor phase of liquid nitrogen. Analytical flow cytometry was used to check the purity and quantity of each magnetically sorted T cell population. From each sorted fraction, genomic DNA was isolated and quantified by UV absorbance on a Nanodrop 2000c. Material for sequencing was memory CD4+ T cells sorted from blood. This specimen's cell subset or site label, interpreted: CD45RA-negative fraction. The clonotype comes from a woman in her twenties or thirties in good health.

The CDR3 is CSVAALTGSTDTQYF. At the DNA level, the sequence is TGCAGCGTTGCCGCGTTGACAGGTAGCACAGATACGCAGTATTTT. Recombination joined TRBV29-1 with TRBJ2-3, with a weak D call of TRBD1 (6 bases match). The CDR3 contains 15 residues, cysteine and phenylalanine counted. Here the CDR3 DNA is all that survives: 45 bases in frame from base 1. CDR1 and CDR2, looked up from the germline V gene, are SQVTM and ANQGSEA. V and J lose 4 bases and 0 bases, and a span of 14 bases separates them.